These T cell receptor beta chains were read from a single sample in a study of OX40 agonist ivuxolimab in advanced cancers. The method was immunoSEQ multiplex PCR; TCRdb's version includes in-frame clones alone and lacks a portion of them. The table includes 45,000 to 60,000 clones, roughly four fifths detected once. Sample: CD4+ or CD8+ T cells sorted from blood, taken in a trial of the OX40 agonist ivuxolimab. These receptors were collected from an adult with an advanced solid tumor such as melanoma, head and neck, liver or kidney cancer. CDR3s include the opening cysteine and the closing phenylalanine or tryptophan. D genes are given only for firm matches. Expanded clones get a size class; other rows say once, few or many, or leave the size out.

j_gene: TRBJ1-6
v_gene: TRBV6-1
d_gene: -
abundance: -
CDR3aa: CASSDLGMSYNSPLHF
CDR3nt: TGTGCCAGCAGTGACTTGGGGATGTCCTATAATTCACCCCTCCACTTT

j_gene: TRBJ2-1
v_gene: TRBV7-8
d_gene: TRBD2
abundance: -
CDR3aa: CASSSRTSLLSDEQFF
CDR3nt: TGTGCCAGCAGCTCCCGGACTAGCCTCCTTTCTGATGAGCAGTTCTTC

j_gene: TRBJ1-3
v_gene: TRBV16
d_gene: -
abundance: -
CDR3aa: CASSQRLASDIANSNTIYF
CDR3nt: TGTGCCAGCAGCCAGCGGTTGGCTTCGGACATCGCCAATAGCAACACCATATATTTT

j_gene: TRBJ2-1
v_gene: TRBV30
d_gene: -
abundance: -
CDR3aa: CAWRIGLSYNEQFF
CDR3nt: TGTGCCTGGAGAATTGGACTTTCCTACAATGAGCAGTTCTTC

j_gene: TRBJ1-5
v_gene: TRBV4-3
d_gene: -
abundance: -
CDR3aa: CASSRVVNQPQHF
CDR3nt: TGCGCCAGCAGCCGTGTGGTCAATCAGCCCCAGCATTTT

j_gene: TRBJ2-5
v_gene: TRBV11-2
d_gene: -
abundance: -
CDR3aa: CASRDAGETQYF
CDR3nt: TGTGCCAGCAGGGACGCAGGAGAGACCCAGTACTTC

j_gene: TRBJ2-5
v_gene: TRBV11-3
d_gene: -
abundance: -
CDR3aa: CASSIGPSETQYF
CDR3nt: TGTGCCAGCAGCATAGGGCCCAGCGAGACCCAGTACTTC

j_gene: TRBJ2-1
v_gene: TRBV6-5
d_gene: -
abundance: -
CDR3aa: CASANRVNEQFF
CDR3nt: TGTGCCAGCGCCAACCGAGTCAATGAGCAGTTCTTC

j_gene: TRBJ2-1
v_gene: TRBV19
d_gene: TRBD2
abundance: -
CDR3aa: CASSILAGGYSNEQFF
CDR3nt: TGTGCCAGTAGTATCCTAGCGGGAGGGTATTCCAATGAGCAGTTCTTC

j_gene: TRBJ1-1
v_gene: TRBV29-1
d_gene: -
abundance: -
CDR3aa: CSVETVKGNTEAFF
CDR3nt: TGCAGCGTTGAAACAGTAAAGGGGAACACTGAAGCTTTCTTT

j_gene: TRBJ2-7
v_gene: TRBV21-1
d_gene: -
abundance: -
CDR3aa: CASPSGLAGGLYEQYF
CDR3nt: TGTGCCAGCCCCTCTGGACTAGCGGGGGGGCTGTACGAGCAGTACTTC

j_gene: TRBJ1-6
v_gene: TRBV5-6
d_gene: -
abundance: -
CDR3aa: CASSLGQLSSYNSPLHF
CDR3nt: TGTGCCAGCAGCTTGGGGCAACTTAGCTCCTATAATTCACCCCTCCACTTT

j_gene: TRBJ2-1
v_gene: TRBV5-5
d_gene: -
abundance: -
CDR3aa: CASSFGLINEQFF
CDR3nt: TGTGCCAGCAGCTTTGGACTAATCAATGAGCAGTTCTTC

j_gene: TRBJ1-2
v_gene: TRBV30
d_gene: -
abundance: -
CDR3aa: CAWSARGSFPYGYTF
CDR3nt: TGTGCCTGGAGTGCGAGGGGATCTTTCCCCTATGGCTACACCTTC

j_gene: TRBJ2-3
v_gene: TRBV4-1
d_gene: TRBD2
abundance: -
CDR3aa: CASSLRGLAGGLGTDTQYF
CDR3nt: TGCGCCAGCAGCCTAAGAGGGCTAGCGGGAGGGCTGGGCACAGATACGCAGTATTTT

j_gene: TRBJ2-5
v_gene: TRBV5-6
d_gene: -
abundance: -
CDR3aa: CASSLAFDWGARETQYF
CDR3nt: TGTGCCAGCAGCCTAGCCTTCGATTGGGGGGCTCGAGAGACCCAGTACTTC

j_gene: TRBJ1-1
v_gene: TRBV19
d_gene: -
abundance: few
CDR3aa: CASRMGSPNTEAFF
CDR3nt: TGTGCCAGTAGGATGGGGTCTCCGAACACTGAAGCTTTCTTT

j_gene: TRBJ1-1
v_gene: TRBV14
d_gene: -
abundance: -
CDR3aa: CASSLHRAFTEAFF
CDR3nt: TGTGCCAGCAGCCTACACCGGGCCTTCACTGAAGCTTTCTTT

j_gene: TRBJ2-5
v_gene: TRBV7-8
d_gene: -
abundance: -
CDR3aa: CASSLGPLGETQYF
CDR3nt: TGTGCCAGCAGCTTAGGACCCTTAGGGGAGACCCAGTACTTC

j_gene: TRBJ2-5
v_gene: TRBV6-1
d_gene: -
abundance: -
CDR3aa: CASSGRTNQETQYF
CDR3nt: TGTGCCAGCAGTGGGCGGACAAACCAAGAGACCCAGTACTTC

j_gene: TRBJ2-3
v_gene: TRBV6-1
d_gene: -
abundance: -
CDR3aa: CASTSSGGADTQYF
CDR3nt: TGTGCCAGCACCTCTTCCGGAGGGGCAGATACGCAGTATTTT

j_gene: TRBJ1-1
v_gene: TRBV5-1
d_gene: -
abundance: -
CDR3aa: CASMSQVNTEAFF
CDR3nt: TGCGCCAGCATGAGCCAGGTGAACACTGAAGCTTTCTTT

j_gene: TRBJ1-1
v_gene: TRBV7-2
d_gene: -
abundance: -
CDR3aa: CASSLSPRATEAFF
CDR3nt: TGTGCCAGCAGCTTATCCCCGAGGGCTACTGAAGCTTTCTTT